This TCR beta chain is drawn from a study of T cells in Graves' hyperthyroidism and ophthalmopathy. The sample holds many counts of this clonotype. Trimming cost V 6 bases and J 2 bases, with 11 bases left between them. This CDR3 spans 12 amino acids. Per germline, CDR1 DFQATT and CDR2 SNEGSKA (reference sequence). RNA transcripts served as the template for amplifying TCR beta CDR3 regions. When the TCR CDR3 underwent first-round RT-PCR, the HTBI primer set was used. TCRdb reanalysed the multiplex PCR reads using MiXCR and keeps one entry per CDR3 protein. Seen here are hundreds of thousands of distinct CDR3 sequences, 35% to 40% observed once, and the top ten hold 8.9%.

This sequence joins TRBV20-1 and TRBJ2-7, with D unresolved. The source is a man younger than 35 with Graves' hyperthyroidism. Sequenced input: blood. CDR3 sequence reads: CSALTQAYEQYF. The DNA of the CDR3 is TGCAGTGCCCTCACCCAGGCCTACGAGCAGTACTTC.